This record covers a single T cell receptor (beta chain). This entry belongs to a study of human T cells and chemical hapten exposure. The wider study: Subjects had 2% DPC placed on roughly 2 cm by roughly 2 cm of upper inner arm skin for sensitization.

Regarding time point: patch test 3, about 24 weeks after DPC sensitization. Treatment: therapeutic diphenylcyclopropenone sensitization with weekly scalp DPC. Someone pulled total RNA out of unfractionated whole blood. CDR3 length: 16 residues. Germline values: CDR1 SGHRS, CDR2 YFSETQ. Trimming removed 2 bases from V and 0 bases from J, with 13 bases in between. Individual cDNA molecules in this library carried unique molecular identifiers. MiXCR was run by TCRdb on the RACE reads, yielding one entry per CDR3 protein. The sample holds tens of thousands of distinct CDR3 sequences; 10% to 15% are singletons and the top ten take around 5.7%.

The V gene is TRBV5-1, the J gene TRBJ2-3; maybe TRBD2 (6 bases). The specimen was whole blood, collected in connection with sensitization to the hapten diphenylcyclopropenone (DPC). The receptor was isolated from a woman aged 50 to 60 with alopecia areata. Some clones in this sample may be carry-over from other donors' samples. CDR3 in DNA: TGCGCCAGCAGCTTAGAGGGGAGGACTAGCACAGATACGCAGTATTTT. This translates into CASSLEGRTSTDTQYF.